This paragraph reports one TCR beta chain. Antigen unknown. This sample was included in a study of blood T cells in healthy people across ages. There are 15 residues in the CDR3. Germline loops: CDR1 DFQATT, CDR2 SNEGSKA (reference sequence). Trimming took off 3 bases at V and 3 bases at J, with 15 bases between the two ends. A minimum of 7 million PBMCs was isolated per sample. Overall study findings and caveats: Diversity was estimated from one million T cells, and these estimates were considered underestimates.

A second about 7 to 11 cycle PCR used barcoded and J-beta primers. A single record per CDR3 protein comes from TCRdb applying MiXCR to the 5' RACE reads. The sample lists around 800,000 distinct CDR3 sequences, roughly 53% seen once, with 40% to 50% in the top ten. The sample consisted of blood. This TCR derives from a man older than 75 in good health. V and J are TRBV20-1 and TRBJ2-1, with a possible D match to TRBD2 (6 bases). The DNA of the CDR3 is TGCAGTGCTAGGTGGCGGAGGGGCTACTACAATGAGCAGTTCTTC. Translating gives CSARWRRGYYNEQFF.